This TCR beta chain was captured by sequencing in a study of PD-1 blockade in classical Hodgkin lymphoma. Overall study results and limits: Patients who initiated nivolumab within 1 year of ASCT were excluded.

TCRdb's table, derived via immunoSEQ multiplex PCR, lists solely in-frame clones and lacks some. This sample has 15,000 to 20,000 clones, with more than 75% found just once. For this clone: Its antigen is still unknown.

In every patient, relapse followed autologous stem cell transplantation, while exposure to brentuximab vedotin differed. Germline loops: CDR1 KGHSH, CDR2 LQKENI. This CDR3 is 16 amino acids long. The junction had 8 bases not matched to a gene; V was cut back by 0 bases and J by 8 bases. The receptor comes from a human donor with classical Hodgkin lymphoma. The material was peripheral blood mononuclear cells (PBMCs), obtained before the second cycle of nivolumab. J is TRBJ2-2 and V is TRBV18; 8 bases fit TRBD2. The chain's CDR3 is CASSPPISGSGGELFF. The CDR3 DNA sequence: TGTGCCAGCTCACCACCTATCAGCGGGAGTGGTGGGGAGCTGTTTTTT.